This T cell receptor beta chain was identified in a study of post-analysis software for immune sequencing data. Study results and caveats: When patients were compared with controls, about five TRBV segments were more frequent, TRBV5-6, TRBV5-1 and TRBV20-1 among them. Multiple sclerosis patients showed significantly lower normalized Chao1 diversity than controls did.

The CDR3 is 14 amino acids. V gave up 6 bases and J gave up 6 bases; unmatched junction bases: 11. Germline CDR1 reads MDHEN; CDR2 reads SYDVKM. Unique molecular identifiers were present in the TCR beta cDNA libraries. TCRdb reprocessed the PCR reads with MiXCR, giving one entry per CDR3 protein. Here the sample spans about 760,000 distinct CDR3 sequences, 25% to 30% being singletons. In this sample, this clonotype turned up a few times. The antigen is undetermined. Sequencing used blood. The V call is TRBV28, the J call TRBJ2-7; 7 bases match TRBD1. This receptor was obtained from a girl between 5 and 17 years old with multiple sclerosis. The CDR3: CASRSAGGLGEQYF. Written as DNA, the CDR3 is TGTGCCAGCAGGTCGGCAGGGGGTTTAGGCGAGCAGTACTTC.